This T cell receptor (beta chain) appears in the sequencing data of a study of CD8 T cells in ankylosing spondylitis. Study findings and constraints: Previous work reported some of these motif variants in the synovial fluid and blood of reactive arthritis.

Concerning this clonotype: What it recognizes is unknown.

TCRdb reprocessed the 5' RACE reads with MiXCR, giving one entry per CDR3 protein. In the table there are about 170,000 distinct CDR3 sequences, about 18% of which are singletons. The CDR3 contains 13 residues. Germline CDR1 is MDHEN and CDR2 is SYDVKM. The V segment lost 8 bases and the J segment 1 base; nucleotides outside the gene matches: 3. V usage is TRBV28 and J usage is TRBJ2-5; TRBD1 aligns across 8 bases. The sequenced material came from blood, either unsorted or a sorted T cell fraction (not recorded which). This receptor was identified in a male donor with ankylosing spondylitis or in good health (not recorded which). CDR3 sequence (DNA): TGTGCCAGCTTTCAGGGGGCCCAAGAGACCCAGTACTTC. Protein product: CASFQGAQETQYF.